One sample yielded the 25 T cell receptor beta chains listed below, sequenced in a study of early T cells in non-severe SARS-CoV-2 infection. Each CDR3 protein gets one entry after TCRdb re-called the 5' RACE reads with MiXCR. The repertoire holds tens of thousands of distinct CDR3 sequences, with about 10% as singletons. Sequenced: whole blood. The receptor set was obtained from an adult who was a healthcare worker with PCR-confirmed SARS-CoV-2 infection or an uninfected control (not recorded which).

This clonotype was detected only a few times. This chain joins TRBV9 and TRBJ1-2; perhaps TRBD1 as D (6 bases). Germline CDR1 and CDR2: SGDLS and YYNGEE. The CDR3 extends over 13 amino acids. V shed 5 bases and J shed 4 bases, with 12 bases lying between them. This CDR3 is CASSAGDGYGYTF. CDR3 sequence (DNA): TGTGCCAGCAGTGCAGGGGACGGCTATGGCTACACCTTC.

The table lists this clonotype with many counts. CDR3 loop: CASSQVGTAKLSDTQYF. The CDR3 nucleotides are TGTGCCAGCAGCCAAGTCGGGACCGCGAAACTGTCAGATACGCAGTATTTT. The chain employs TRBV3-1 and TRBJ2-3; D possibly matches TRBD1 or TRBD2 (5 bases each). The V gene lost 1 base and the J gene lost 4 bases, with 18 bases spanning the gap. The CDR3 consists of 17 residues. The V gene's germline CDR1 is LGHDT and CDR2 YNNKEL (reference sequence).

V and J are TRBV7-2 and TRBJ2-5, with a tentative D call TRBD2 (6 bases). Looked up from germline, CDR1 is SGHTA and CDR2 is FQGNSA. Trimming cost V 5 bases and J 4 bases, with 11 bases left between them. The CDR3 has 13 amino acids. CDR3 sequence: CASSEMEGETQYF. CDR3 nucleotide sequence: TGTGCCAGCAGCGAAATGGAGGGAGAGACCCAGTACTTC.

This clonotype has ten or more counts. In DNA form, the CDR3 reads TGTGCCAGCAGCCCTGACCTTTGGGCCCAGCCCCAGCATTTT. It yields the protein CASSPDLWAQPQHF. V gene TRBV3-1 combines with J gene TRBJ1-5; D gene ambiguous. The CDR3 extends over 14 amino acids. V was shortened by 4 bases and J by 7 bases, with 14 bases between the two germline ends. Germline assignment: CDR1 LGHDT and CDR2 YNNKEL (reference sequence).

This clonotype was counted at least ten times. The V gene is TRBV2, the J gene TRBJ2-3; 9 bases agree with TRBD1. V gave up 7 bases and J gave up 4 bases; unmatched junction bases: 6. The CDR3 contains 14 residues. The germline V gene has CDR1 SNHLY and CDR2 FYNNEI. CDR3 region: CASNGWTGADTQYF. CDR3 coding DNA: TGTGCCAGCAATGGATGGACAGGGGCAGATACGCAGTATTTT.

The sample holds many counts of this clonotype. The chain is built from TRBV6-5 and TRBJ1-2; 7 bases align to TRBD1. The CDR3 has 14 amino acids. Germline trimming cut 8 bases from V and 4 bases from J; bases unmatched to any gene: 10. CDR1 MNHEY and CDR2 SVGAGI come from the germline V gene. The CDR3 protein is CASCSLGDSYGYTF. The CDR3 bases are TGTGCCAGCTGTTCCCTGGGGGACAGCTATGGCTACACCTTC.

V usage is TRBV6-2 or TRBV6-3 and J usage is TRBJ2-7; TRBD1 agrees at 7 bases. Germline values: CDR1 MNHEY, CDR2 SVGEGT. V lost 3 bases and J lost 3; bases outside the gene matches: 8. The CDR3 runs 15 residues. The CDR3 loop reads CASSYLGTAYYEQYF. DNA of the CDR3: TGTGCCAGCAGTTATCTCGGGACAGCTTACTACGAGCAGTACTTC.

This clonotype was seen repeatedly, ten times or more. The chain combines TRBV4-1 with TRBJ1-2, with no clear D. The CDR3 loop spans 15 amino acids. Germline CDR1 MGHRA, CDR2 YSYEKL. Trimming took off 0 bases at V and 1 base at J, with 9 bases between the two ends. The CDR3 here is CASSQDQRLNYGYTF. CDR3 nucleotide sequence: TGCGCCAGCAGCCAAGATCAGCGGCTTAACTATGGCTACACCTTC.

The V call is TRBV28, the J call TRBJ2-4; the match to TRBD1 covers 9 bases. Trimming removed 6 bases from V and 11 bases from J; junction bases left unmatched: 32. The CDR3 loop spans 21 amino acids. From germline, CDR1 is MDHEN and CDR2 SYDVKM. The CDR3 nucleotides are TGTGCCAGCAGCCCCATTCTTAGAGGGACAGGGAGAATCTGGGCCGTTCCGGTTCAGTACTTC. It yields the protein CASSPILRGTGRIWAVPVQYF.

V gene TRBV7-8 combines with J gene TRBJ1-2; D is ambiguous. V gave up 4 bases and J gave up 5 bases, with 8 bases separating them. Germline loops: CDR1 SGHVS, CDR2 FQNEAQ. CDR3 length: 12 amino acids. CDR3 amino acids: CASSSGRYGYTF. In nucleotides, the CDR3 is TGTGCCAGCAGCTCCGGGAGATATGGCTACACCTTC.

This clonotype was observed at least ten times. The J gene is TRBJ2-7, the V gene TRBV21-1; no check of the table's D call, TRBD1, against the DNA was made. TRBV21-1 is listed as a pseudogene. CDR3 length: 15 amino acids. CDR3 residues: CASSKVRRGRHEQYF. CDR3 coding DNA: TGTGCCAGCAGCAAAGTACGTCGGGGCAGGCACGAGCAGTACTTC.

This clonotype was seen many times. This chain connects TRBV10-3 to TRBJ2-2; the D is unclear. With 8 bases removed from V and 5 bases from J, the gap between germline ends came to 6 bases. Germline V gene lookup returns CDR1 ENHRY and CDR2 SYGVKD. The CDR3 loop spans 11 amino acids. DNA for the CDR3: TGTGCCATCGGTGGAACCGGGGAGCTGTTTTTT. It is translated as CAIGGTGELFF.

This clonotype has ten or more counts. The chain recombines TRBV6-5 with TRBJ1-1, with 7 bases that match TRBD1. The CDR3 runs 15 residues. The germline gives CDR1 MNHEY, CDR2 SVGAGI. V was pared by 4 bases and J by 0 bases, with 5 bases of the junction left unmatched. CDR3 amino acids: CASSSLQGMNTEAFF. The CDR3 bases are TGTGCCAGCAGTTCCCTACAGGGGATGAACACTGAAGCTTTCTTT.

The chain employs TRBV10-3 and TRBJ1-2; 7 positions agree with TRBD1. CDR1 ENHRY and CDR2 SYGVKD come from the germline V gene. J gave up 8 bases and V 10 bases, and 7 bases lay outside the gene matches. The CDR3 is made up of 11 amino acids. CDR3 sequence reads: CATRQGQGYTF. The CDR3 DNA is TGTGCCACCCGACAGGGACAAGGCTACACCTTC.

The chain couples TRBV2 to TRBJ2-3; weak D call: TRBD2 (6 bases). Between the trimmed V and J ends, which lost 3 bases and 5 bases, there was a span of 15 bases. Germline assignment: CDR1 SNHLY and CDR2 FYNNEI. This CDR3 contains 15 residues. The CDR3 nucleotides read TGTGCCAGCAGTGACGTCGGGAGCTTTGGAGATACGCAGTATTTT. It yields the protein CASSDVGSFGDTQYF.

This clonotype appeared a few times. The gene calls are TRBV6-2 or TRBV6-3 and TRBJ1-2, with a tentative D call TRBD1 (5 bases). V was trimmed by 6 bases and J by 0 bases, leaving 11 bases between them. Germline CDR1 MNHEY, CDR2 SVGEGT. The CDR3 covers 14 residues. CDR3 sequence reads: CASSTRDANYGYTF. In DNA, the CDR3 is TGTGCCAGCAGCACCCGGGACGCTAACTATGGCTACACCTTC.

This clonotype has more than one count but fewer than ten. V gene TRBV29-1 combines with J gene TRBJ2-1; 14 nucleotides align to TRBD2. This CDR3 spans 17 amino acids. CDR1 and CDR2 (germline): SQVTM, ANQGSEA. The V segment lost 6 bases and the J segment 1 base; nucleotides outside the gene matches: 8. CDR3: CSVPGLAGGLSYNEQFF. In nucleotides, the CDR3 is TGCAGCGTCCCCGGACTAGCGGGAGGATTGTCCTACAATGAGCAGTTCTTC.

This chain connects TRBV11-2 to TRBJ2-1, with D tentatively TRBD1 (6 bases). CDR3 length: 18 amino acids. Germline V CDR1 and CDR2: SGHAT, FQNNGV. The V end was cut by 0 bases, the J end by 1 base, with 16 bases between. CDR3 sequence reads: CASSLDPTGRKSYNEQFF. The CDR3 DNA sequence: TGTGCCAGCAGCTTAGACCCCACAGGGCGAAAATCCTACAATGAGCAGTTCTTC. Supplemented by reference TRBV11-2 and TRBJ2-1, the full variable domain reads EAGVAQSPRYKIIEKRQSVAFWCNPISGHATLYWYQQILGQGPKLLIQFQNNGVVDDSQLPKDRFSAERLKGVDSTLKIQPAKLEDSAVYLCASSLDPTGRKSYNEQFFGPGTRLTVL.

V usage is TRBV7-9 and J usage is TRBJ2-6, with D hard to call. This CDR3 has 14 residues. Germline values: CDR1 SEHNR, CDR2 FQNEAQ (reference sequence). The V end was cut by 7 bases, the J end by 0 bases, with 7 bases between. CDR3 amino acids: CASTPNSGANVLTF. In nucleotides, the CDR3 is TGTGCCAGCACCCCGAACTCTGGGGCCAACGTCCTGACTTTC.

There are many counts of this clonotype. The chain joins TRBV6-2 or TRBV6-3 to TRBJ2-5, with D unclear. Deletions cut 6 bases from V and 1 base from J, with 6 bases between. The CDR3 contains 12 residues. Germline lookup yields CDR1 MNHEY and CDR2 SVGEGT. The CDR3 loop is CASSLGQETQYF. The CDR3 nucleotides read TGTGCCAGCAGCCTCGGCCAAGAGACCCAGTACTTC.

This clonotype was seen at least ten times. The chain is built from TRBV7-2 and TRBJ2-4; 13 bases are a match to TRBD2. V shed 5 bases and J 12 bases; nucleotides not matched to a gene: 7. Germline lookup yields CDR1 SGHTA and CDR2 FQGNSA. The CDR3 covers 14 residues. The chain's CDR3 is CASSQRGLAGDQYF. The DNA for the CDR3 is TGTGCCAGCAGCCAACGCGGACTAGCGGGGGATCAGTACTTC. The complete variable domain, with remaining parts taken from reference TRBV7-2 and TRBJ2-4, reads GAGVSQSPSNKVTEKGKDVELRCDPISGHTALYWYRQSLGQGLEFLIYFQGNSAPDKSGLPSDRFSAERTGGSVSTLTIQRTQQEDSAVYLCASSQRGLAGDQYFGAGTRLSVL.

This clonotype was seen many times. The J gene is TRBJ2-2, the V gene TRBV27; either TRBD1 or TRBD2 may supply D (5 bases each). Germline CDR1 MNHEY, CDR2 SMNVEV (reference sequence). The CDR3 totals 16 residues. The germline V and J ends were trimmed by 3 bases and 4 bases, with 15 bases remaining between them. The CDR3 here is CASSFWGSIVTGELFF. The CDR3 DNA follows: TGTGCCAGCAGTTTTTGGGGGAGTATAGTCACCGGGGAGCTGTTTTTT.

Ten or more counts support this clonotype. V is TRBV3-1 and J is TRBJ1-1; 12 bases line up with TRBD1. J lost 1 base, V lost 3 bases, and 9 bases had no gene match. Germline CDR1 reads LGHDT; CDR2 reads YNNKEL (reference sequence). The CDR3 sequence is 18 residues long. CDR3 DNA: TGTGCCAGCAGCCAGTGGGGGACAGGGGGCGCCGAGAACACTGAAGCTTTCTTT. This gives the protein CASSQWGTGGAENTEAFF.

This clonotype was found many times. The rearrangement joins TRBV27 to TRBJ1-1; D gene unclear. V was clipped by 2 bases and J by 4 bases, with 8 bases between them. The CDR3 loop spans 13 amino acids. Germline loops: CDR1 MNHEY, CDR2 SMNVEV (reference sequence). The CDR3, as DNA: TGTGCCAGCAGTTTAAAAGGGTTCACTGAAGCTTTCTTT. This encodes CASSLKGFTEAFF.

This chain connects TRBV10-3 to TRBJ1-1; a weak D match, TRBD1 (6 bases). Germline-derived CDR1 and CDR2 are ENHRY and SYGVKD. V lost 6 bases, J lost 7 bases, and 18 bases lay in between. CDR3 length: 14 amino acids. The CDR3 reads CAISHHRETGEAFF. DNA of the CDR3: TGTGCCATCAGCCACCACAGGGAAACGGGTGAAGCTTTCTTT.